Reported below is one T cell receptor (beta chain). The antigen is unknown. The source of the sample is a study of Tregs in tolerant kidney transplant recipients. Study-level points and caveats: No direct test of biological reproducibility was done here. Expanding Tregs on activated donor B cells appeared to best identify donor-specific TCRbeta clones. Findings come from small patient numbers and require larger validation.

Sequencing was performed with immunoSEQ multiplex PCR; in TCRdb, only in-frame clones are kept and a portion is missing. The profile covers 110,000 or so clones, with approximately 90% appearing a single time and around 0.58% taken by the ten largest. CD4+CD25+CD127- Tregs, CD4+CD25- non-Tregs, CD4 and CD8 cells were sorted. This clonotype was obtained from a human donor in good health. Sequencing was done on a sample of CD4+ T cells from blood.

CDR3 sequence (DNA): TGCGCCAGCAGCTTGGAGGGGGGGTTAGAGACCCAGTACTTC. It yields the protein CASSLEGGLETQYF. The chain recombines TRBV5-1 with TRBJ2-5; D is perhaps TRBD2 (7 bases). Trimming left V 0 bases short and J 4 bases short, with 10 bases between. The CDR3 extends over 14 amino acids. Germline V gives CDR1 SGHRS, CDR2 YFSETQ.